This is a list of T cell receptor beta chains from one sample in a study of blood T cell repertoires in COVID-19. Generated by immunoSEQ multiplex PCR, the TCRdb table keeps only in-frame clones and is missing some. The repertoire holds around 300,000 clones, with approximately 82% as singletons. The specimen sequenced was peripheral blood. The receptors shown here come from a man aged 25-45 years with active or convalescent COVID-19. Each CDR3 is given with its conserved first and last residue. The order of the fields is clone size, J gene, D gene, V gene, CDR3 DNA, CDR3 protein. The D gene is left open where the match is weak. The listing skips clone size in some rows; elsewhere it reads once, few, many or a size class.

>NA|TRBJ1-4|NA|TRBV10-3
TGTGCCATCAGTGAGGGGGGCAGCGAAAAACTGTTTTTT
CAISEGGSEKLFF
>NA|TRBJ2-2|NA|TRBV7-2
TGTGCCAGCAGCCCCCGGGACTCACGCTCGGGGCTGTTTTTT
CASSPRDSRSGLFF
>NA|TRBJ1-1|NA|TRBV5-1
TGCGCCAGCAGCGAGGCGGTCGGCACTGAAGCTTTCTTT
CASSEAVGTEAFF
>NA|TRBJ1-6|TRBD1|TRBV3-1/TRBV3-2
TGTGCCAGCAGCCAACCGGACAGGAAAGGCGTGCTGTCACCCCTCCACTTT
CASSQPDRKGVLSPLHF
>NA|TRBJ1-5|NA|TRBV6-2/TRBV6-3
TGTGCCAGCAGTTACGGGGGGGCAGAAAATCAGCCCCAGCATTTT
CASSYGGAENQPQHF
>NA|TRBJ2-3|NA|TRBV5-1
TGCGCCAGCAGCTTGGGGCAGGGGAGGGAGACGCAGTATTTT
CASSLGQGRETQYF
>NA|TRBJ2-7|NA|TRBV18
TGTGCCAGCTCACCCGGACGGGGTACCTACGAGCAGTACTTC
CASSPGRGTYEQYF
>once|TRBJ2-1|NA|TRBV25-1
TGTGCCAGCAGTGGAGACAAGGGGAAGTCCTACAATGAGCAGTTCTTC
CASSGDKGKSYNEQFF
>NA|TRBJ2-1|TRBD2|TRBV7-2
TGTGCCAGCAGCTATGCTAGCGGGGGGGCCACTGAGCAGTTCTTC
CASSYASGGATEQFF
>NA|TRBJ2-7|TRBD2|TRBV7-8
TGTGCCAGCAGCCCCACTAGCGGGAGGAGCTCCTACGAGCAGTACTTC
CASSPTSGRSSYEQYF
>NA|TRBJ1-5|NA|TRBV6-2/TRBV6-3
TGTGCCAGCAGCCTGACGGGGGGAAATCAGCCCCAGCATTTT
CASSLTGGNQPQHF
>few|TRBJ1-1|NA|TRBV2
TGTGCCAGCCAGTTTTACAGGGCAACGAACACTGAAGCTTTCTTT
CASQFYRATNTEAFF